A selection of T cell receptor beta chains follows, all from one sample in a study of blood T cell repertoires in COVID-19. The method was immunoSEQ multiplex PCR; TCRdb's version includes in-frame clones alone and lacks a portion of them. The data show 250,000 to 350,000 clones, 80% to 85% seen once. Sequencing used peripheral blood. These receptors came from a person between 65 and 80 years old with COVID-19, enrolled during active disease. Each CDR3 is given with its conserved first and last residue. D genes are given only for firm matches. Size tells how often a clone was seen (once, few, many) or the class of an expanded clone, and some rows leave it out.

TRBJ1-5,TRBV24-1,-,-,CATSDSSLASAGPQHF,TGTGCCACCAGTGATTCTTCACTTGCGTCCGCCGGGCCCCAGCATTTT
TRBJ2-7,TRBV30,-,-,CAWKVRLSGSYEQYF,TGTGCCTGGAAGGTTCGATTGAGCGGCTCCTACGAGCAGTACTTC
TRBJ1-1,TRBV5-1,-,-,CASSAQFPNTEAFF,TGCGCCAGCAGCGCACAGTTCCCGAACACTGAAGCTTTCTTT
TRBJ2-3,TRBV6-2/TRBV6-3,-,-,CASSYVAEQQYF,TGTGCCAGCAGTTACGTCGCAGAACAGCAGTATTTT
TRBJ1-1,TRBV6-5,-,-,CASSLDRRNTEAFF,TGTGCCAGCAGCCTCGACAGGAGGAACACTGAAGCTTTCTTT
TRBJ1-1,TRBV6-6,TRBD1,-,CASKDTGGTEAFF,TGTGCCAGCAAGGATACAGGGGGGACTGAAGCTTTCTTT
TRBJ2-2,TRBV7-6,TRBD1,-,CASSLVGTGAPGELFF,TGTGCCAGCAGCTTAGTCGGGACAGGGGCTCCCGGGGAGCTGTTTTTT
TRBJ1-6,TRBV14,TRBD1,-,CASSQDTGAYSPNSPLHF,TGTGCCAGCAGCCAAGATACAGGGGCCTATTCCCCTAATTCACCCCTCCACTTT
TRBJ2-5,TRBV7-9,TRBD2,-,CASSRSGSSGGTKETQYF,TGTGCCAGCAGCCGGTCGGGGTCCAGCGGGGGGACTAAAGAGACCCAGTACTTC
TRBJ2-3,TRBV7-2,TRBD2,-,CASSLRTSGGLNLDTQYF,TGTGCCAGCAGCTTAAGGACTAGCGGGGGCCTTAACCTTGATACGCAGTATTTT
TRBJ2-7,TRBV28,TRBD1,-,CASSSHGDRTRYEQYF,TGTGCCAGCAGTTCGCACGGGGACAGAACTAGGTACGAGCAGTACTTC
TRBJ1-3,TRBV9,-,-,CASSVVDSPGNTIYF,TGTGCCAGCAGCGTAGTCGACAGTCCTGGAAACACCATATATTTT
TRBJ1-1,TRBV19,-,once,CASIKYGADTEAFF,TGTGCCAGTATCAAGTATGGGGCGGACACTGAAGCTTTCTTT
TRBJ1-2,TRBV6-6,TRBD1,-,CASRRDRDYGYTF,TGTGCCAGCAGGCGGGACAGGGACTATGGCTACACCTTC
TRBJ2-5,TRBV6-1,TRBD2,-,CASSELRGGWETQYF,TGTGCCAGCAGTGAACTCCGGGGGGGCTGGGAGACCCAGTACTTC
TRBJ1-2,TRBV7-3,TRBD1,-,CASSLVAGDRVDGYTF,TGTGCCAGCAGCTTAGTAGCCGGGGACAGGGTAGATGGCTACACCTTC
TRBJ2-1,TRBV5-1,-,-,CASSLVEPEQFF,TGCGCCAGCAGCTTGGTGGAGCCTGAGCAGTTCTTC
TRBJ1-2,TRBV6-2/TRBV6-3,-,once,CASSTGTALGGYTF,TGTGCCAGCAGCACCGGGACTGCACTCGGTGGCTACACCTTC
TRBJ1-4,TRBV27,-,-,CASSPVGSEKLFF,TGTGCCAGCAGTCCCGTGGGGAGTGAAAAACTGTTTTTT
TRBJ1-1,TRBV29-1,-,-,CSVEASENTEAFF,TGCAGCGTTGAGGCCTCAGAGAACACTGAAGCTTTCTTT
TRBJ2-4,TRBV10-3,-,-,CAISESLGQSLAKNIQYF,TGTGCCATCAGTGAGTCTTTGGGACAATCTCTAGCCAAAAACATTCAGTACTTC
TRBJ2-7,TRBV6-5,-,once,CASLLAEQTYEQYF,TGTGCCAGCTTATTAGCGGAACAAACCTACGAGCAGTACTTC
TRBJ2-5,TRBV5-5,-,once,CASSPQAGRETQYF,TGTGCCAGCAGCCCCCAAGCAGGGCGAGAGACCCAGTACTTC
TRBJ2-7,TRBV7-2,TRBD2,-,CASSSAGGLAYEQYF,TGTGCCAGCAGCTCAGCGGGGGGGCTCGCCTACGAGCAGTACTTC
TRBJ1-2,TRBV2,TRBD1,few,CASSEGWGQGALNYGYTF,TGTGCCAGCAGTGAAGGGTGGGGACAGGGGGCACTAAACTATGGCTACACCTTC
TRBJ1-5,TRBV19,-,-,CASNIHSNQPQHF,TGTGCCAGTAACATACATAGCAATCAGCCCCAGCATTTT
TRBJ2-3,TRBV29-1,TRBD1,-,CTTDRGLGDTQYF,TGCACAACGGACAGGGGGCTCGGAGATACGCAGTATTTT
TRBJ2-2,TRBV15,-,-,CATSRDLTGPRDPHTGELFF,TGTGCCACCAGCAGAGATCTGACGGGTCCGCGGGACCCCCACACCGGGGAGCTGTTTTTT
TRBJ1-3,TRBV29-1,-,-,CSVPDISGNTIYF,TGCAGCGTGCCGGACATCTCTGGAAACACCATATATTTT
TRBJ1-1,TRBV6-2/TRBV6-3,TRBD1,-,CASSSGQGNTEAFF,TGTGCCAGCAGTTCCGGACAGGGGAACACTGAAGCTTTCTTT
TRBJ1-2,TRBV19,TRBD1,-,CASSIVGQGLHGYTF,TGTGCCAGTAGTATAGTAGGACAGGGGCTTCATGGCTACACCTTC
TRBJ1-1,TRBV28,-,-,CACFGGLNHEAFF,TGTGCCTGCTTTGGGGGCCTGAACCATGAAGCTTTCTTT
TRBJ2-6,TRBV14,-,-,CASRYSGANVLTF,TGTGCCAGCAGATATTCTGGGGCCAACGTCCTGACTTTC
TRBJ2-2,TRBV5-8,TRBD1,-,CASSADRGGDTGELFF,TGTGCCAGCAGCGCCGACAGGGGCGGCGACACCGGGGAGCTGTTTTTT
TRBJ1-2,TRBV5-4,-,-,CASSPLQVPYGYTF,TGTGCCAGCAGCCCCCTACAGGTTCCCTATGGCTACACCTTC
TRBJ1-2,TRBV4-1,TRBD1,-,CASSQAGQAIGYTF,TGCGCCAGCAGCCAAGCCGGACAGGCCATAGGCTACACCTTC
TRBJ1-3,TRBV7-9,-,-,CASSPTAIGNTIYF,TGTGCCAGCAGCCCCACTGCGATTGGAAACACCATATATTTT
TRBJ2-1,TRBV6-1,TRBD1,-,CASSEGLRGLEFF,TGTGCCAGCAGTGAAGGTCTTAGGGGGCTAGAGTTCTTC
TRBJ2-1,TRBV7-8,TRBD2,few,CASSRHSGGTSYNEQFF,TGTGCCAGCAGTAGACATAGCGGGGGGACCTCCTACAATGAGCAGTTCTTC
TRBJ1-6,TRBV6-1,-,-,CASSETGATVGSPLHF,TGTGCCAGCAGCGAAACGGGAGCTACCGTAGGTTCACCCCTCCACTTT
TRBJ2-1,TRBV7-2,-,-,CASSYRPSTYNEQFF,TGTGCCAGCAGCTACAGACCGTCCACCTACAATGAGCAGTTCTTC
TRBJ2-5,TRBV7-9,TRBD2,-,CASSPPGLAGKETQYF,TGTGCCAGCAGCCCCCCGGGGCTAGCGGGGAAAGAGACCCAGTACTTC
TRBJ1-5,TRBV28,-,-,CASSPAQGFAPPQHF,TGTGCCAGCAGTCCGGCGCAGGGTTTCGCTCCGCCCCAGCATTTT
TRBJ2-1,TRBV10-3,TRBD1,many,CAISEPLTGINEQFF,TGTGCCATCAGTGAGCCCTTGACAGGGATCAATGAGCAGTTCTTC
TRBJ2-5,TRBV7-2,TRBD2,-,CASSLGAGGETQYF,TGTGCCAGCAGCCTAGGAGCGGGGGGAGAGACCCAGTACTTC
TRBJ2-7,TRBV7-9,TRBD1,-,CASSLEVVGQGPYEQYF,TGTGCCAGCAGCTTAGAAGTAGTGGGACAGGGGCCCTACGAGCAGTACTTC
TRBJ2-5,TRBV5-6,TRBD2,-,CASSLDGRLAETQYF,TGTGCCAGCAGCTTGGACGGACGACTAGCGGAGACCCAGTACTTC
TRBJ1-2,TRBV4-3,TRBD1,-,CASSPRTGGDYGYTF,TGCGCCAGCAGCCCTCGGACAGGGGGCGACTATGGCTACACCTTC
TRBJ2-7,TRBV7-2,TRBD2,-,CASSLDSGASYEQYF,TGTGCCAGCAGCTTAGATAGCGGGGCGAGCTACGAGCAGTACTTC
TRBJ2-7,TRBV3-1/TRBV3-2,-,-,CASSQGLVPEQYF,TGTGCCAGCAGCCAAGGATTAGTGCCTGAGCAGTACTTC
TRBJ2-5,TRBV18,-,-,CASSPPVGGKETQYF,TGTGCCAGCTCACCACCGGTTGGAGGCAAAGAGACCCAGTACTTC
TRBJ1-1,TRBV29-1,-,-,CSVEVTLTEAFF,TGCAGCGTTGAGGTCACACTAACTGAAGCTTTCTTT
TRBJ1-5,TRBV5-1,-,-,CASSLEGHNQPQHF,TGCGCCAGCAGCTTGGAGGGACACAATCAGCCCCAGCATTTT
TRBJ1-6,TRBV14,-,once,CASSQGPGFNSPLHF,TGTGCCAGCAGCCAAGGTCCGGGATTTAATTCACCCCTCCACTTT
TRBJ2-1,TRBV18,-,-,CASSPVRTHNEQFF,TGTGCCAGCTCACCGGTCCGGACTCACAATGAGCAGTTCTTC
TRBJ2-7,TRBV4-3,-,-,CASRTTVQEVIYEQYF,TGCGCCAGCAGGACTACAGTGCAGGAAGTGATATACGAGCAGTACTTC
TRBJ2-7,TRBV5-5,TRBD1,-,CASSLEQGSDEQYF,TGTGCCAGCAGCTTGGAACAGGGGAGCGACGAGCAGTACTTC